This passage covers 21 T cell receptor beta chains from one sample sequenced in a study of T cell clonotyping in hematopoietic cell transplantation. TCRdb keeps only in-frame clones here, not all; method: immunoSEQ multiplex PCR. Counted here are more than 7,500 clones, nearly 98% occurring once; the ten biggest clones make up 2% to 3%. Specimen: peripheral blood mononuclear cells, collected 100 days after allogeneic stem cell transplant. The receptors were gathered from a male patient aged 60-70 years who had an allogeneic stem cell transplant from a related donor, so the T cells may come from the graft donor. Some clones in this sample may be carry-over from other donors' samples.

The rearrangement links TRBV2 to TRBJ2-7; the match to TRBD2 covers 13 bases. Germline V gene sequence: CDR1 SNHLY, CDR2 FYNNEI. J lost 1 base, V lost 4 bases, and 1 base had no gene match. The CDR3 consists of 15 residues. The CDR3 DNA reads TGTGCCAGCAGTGCGGGACTAGCGGGGTCCTACGAGCAGTACTTC. This translates into CASSAGLAGSYEQYF. The full variable domain, with the rest looked up from reference TRBV2 and TRBJ2-7, is EPEVTQTPSHQVTQMGQEVILRCVPISNHLYFYWYRQILGQKVEFLVSFYNNEISEKSEIFDDQFSVERPDGSNFTLKIRSTKLEDSAMYFCASSAGLAGSYEQYFGPGTRLTVT.

This chain links TRBV20-1 with TRBJ2-3, with a tentative D call TRBD2 (6 bases). From germline, CDR1 is DFQATT and CDR2 SNEGSKA (reference sequence). V was shortened by 0 bases and J by 12 bases, with 10 bases between the two germline ends. The CDR3 runs to 11 residues. This CDR3 reads CSARDGRGQYF. The CDR3 bases are TGCAGTGCTAGAGACGGGAGAGGCCAGTATTTT.

V is TRBV7-9 and J is TRBJ2-7, with D hard to call. Germline CDR1 SEHNR, CDR2 FQNEAQ (reference sequence). Deletions cut 5 bases from V and 1 base from J, with 15 bases between. The CDR3 loop spans 15 amino acids. CDR3 sequence reads: CASSRFDTTSYEQYF. CDR3 sequence (DNA): TGTGCCAGCAGCAGATTCGACACCACTTCCTACGAGCAGTACTTC.

This clone was seen only a few times. J is TRBJ2-7 and V is TRBV9; D is possibly TRBD1 or TRBD2 (5 bases each). Trimming removed 4 bases at V and 0 bases at J, with 11 bases between. This CDR3 spans 14 amino acids. Germline V gene sequence: CDR1 SGDLS, CDR2 YYNGEE. CDR3 nucleotides: TGTGCCAGCAGCATGGGGGTAAGCTCCTACGAGCAGTACTTC. This codes for CASSMGVSSYEQYF.

CDR3 DNA: TGTGCCAGCAGTAGGGACATTCCCTACGAGCAGTACTTC. It translates to CASSRDIPYEQYF. The chain joins TRBV7-2 to TRBJ2-7, with D possibly TRBD1 on 6 matching bases. The CDR3 totals 13 residues. Germline assignment: CDR1 SGHTA and CDR2 FQGNSA. V shed 6 bases and J shed 2 bases, with 11 bases lying between them.

V usage is TRBV27 and J usage is TRBJ2-3; no firm D call. Germline loops: CDR1 MNHEY, CDR2 SMNVEV (reference sequence). V was cut by 4 bases and J by 5 bases, with 4 bases left in between. The CDR3 totals 11 residues. The CDR3 DNA reads TGTGCCAGCAGTTCGATAGATACGCAGTATTTT. The encoded protein is CASSSIDTQYF.

CDR3 residues: CASSDWGQNYEQYF. The CDR3 DNA follows: TGTGCCAGTAGTGATTGGGGGCAGAACTACGAGCAGTACTTC. V usage is TRBV19 and J usage is TRBJ2-7, with TRBD1 as a possible D gene (6 bases). Between the trimmed V and J ends, which lost 5 bases and 3 bases, there was a span of 14 bases. The CDR3 loop spans 14 amino acids. The germline V gene has CDR1 LNHDA and CDR2 SQIVND (reference sequence).

The chain employs TRBV23-1 and TRBJ1-5, with 9 nucleotides matching TRBD1. TRBV23-1 falls under the ORF class, with uncertain function. J gave up 2 bases and V 2 bases, and 7 bases lay outside the gene matches. There are 17 residues in the CDR3. CDR3 sequence reads: CASSQRRQGEGNQPQHF. For the CDR3, the DNA is TGCGCCAGCAGTCAAAGGAGACAGGGGGAGGGCAATCAGCCCCAGCATTTT.

This clone was recorded once. The V and J genes are TRBV19 and TRBJ1-1; 10 nucleotides line up with TRBD1. Trimming at V came to 1 base and at J to 4 bases, leaving 6 bases not matched to a gene. This CDR3 has 16 amino acids. Germline V CDR1 and CDR2: LNHDA, SQIVND (reference sequence). CDR3 coding DNA: TGTGCCAGTAGTATAGTCGGCCGGACAGGGGGCACTGAAGCTTTCTTT. Encoded protein: CASSIVGRTGGTEAFF.

The chain recombines TRBV6-6 with TRBJ2-1, with unresolved D. This CDR3 has 13 residues. The V gene lost 7 bases and the J gene lost 4 bases, with 11 bases spanning the gap. The V gene's germline CDR1 is MNHNY and CDR2 SVGAGI (reference sequence). The CDR3 nucleotides are TGTGCCAGCACCCCCGTGGAATACAATGAGCAGTTCTTC. This encodes CASTPVEYNEQFF.

This rearrangement joins TRBV7-6 to TRBJ1-2; TRBD1 might be the D (6 bases). The CDR3 extends over 13 amino acids. Germline CDR1 SGHVS, CDR2 FNYEAQ. V lost 5 bases and J lost 7, with 14 bases in between. The CDR3 bases are TGTGCCAGCAGCCCCGGGGGCTCTAGTGGCTACACCTTC. This translates into CASSPGGSSGYTF.

The chain has TRBV7-9 and TRBJ2-5, with D tentatively TRBD1 (6 bases). The length of the CDR3 is 15 residues. Germline V gene sequence: CDR1 SEHNR, CDR2 FQNEAQ (reference sequence). Trimming removed 1 base from V and 6 bases from J, with 15 bases in between. CDR3 region: CASSLGQGTGKTQYF. The CDR3 DNA reads TGTGCCAGCAGCTTAGGGCAGGGGACGGGGAAGACCCAGTACTTC. The variable domain in full, completed from reference TRBV7-9 and TRBJ2-5, reads DTGVSQNPRHKITKRGQNVTFRCDPISEHNRLYWYRQTLGQGPEFLTYFQNEAQLEKSRLLSDRFSAERPKGSFSTLEIQRTEQGDSAMYLCASSLGQGTGKTQYFGPGTRLLVL.

The rearrangement uses TRBV9 and TRBJ1-2, with D perhaps matching TRBD1 (6 bases). This CDR3 spans 14 amino acids. Trimming removed 0 bases from V and 6 bases from J, with 12 bases in between. CDR1 is SGDLS and CDR2 is YYNGEE in the germline V gene. Here the CDR3 DNA reads TGTGCCAGCAGCGTAGATAATCAGGGGAATGGCTACACCTTC. It yields the protein CASSVDNQGNGYTF.

This rearrangement joins TRBV2 to TRBJ1-2; D gene unclear. Trimming removed 3 bases at V and 12 bases at J, with 17 bases between. This CDR3 spans 13 amino acids. Germline CDR1 reads SNHLY; CDR2 reads FYNNEI. The CDR3 sequence is CASSEVGQIDHTF. CDR3 DNA: TGTGCCAGCAGTGAGGTAGGGCAGATAGACCACACCTTC.

A word on this clone: One junction end disagrees with the germline gene, perhaps due to a read error. The CDR3, as DNA: TGTGCTAGCAGCTTTGGGCAGCGGGGGAACAATGAGCAGTTCTTC. Its translation: CASSFGQRGNNEQFF. This chain connects TRBV7-7 to TRBJ2-1; 8 bases map to TRBD2. Germline CDR1 is SSHAT and CDR2 is FNYEAQ (reference sequence). CDR3 length: 15 residues.

This chain links TRBV5-4 with TRBJ2-3, with TRBD1 matching over 9 bases. V lost 0 bases to trimming and J lost 5 bases; unmatched junction nucleotides: 7. The germline CDR1 and CDR2 sequences are SGHNT and YYREEE (reference sequence). The length of the CDR3 is 16 residues. CDR3 nucleotides: TGTGCCAGCAGCTTGGAGGGACAGGGTGTTAAAGATACGCAGTATTTT. Amino acids: CASSLEGQGVKDTQYF.

The J gene is TRBJ1-6, the V gene TRBV5-6; D gene ambiguous. Germline-derived CDR1 and CDR2 are SGHDT and YYEEEE. Between the trimmed V and J ends, which lost 0 bases and 14 bases, there was a span of 12 bases. The CDR3 length is 13 residues. As DNA, the CDR3 is TGTGCCAGCAGCTTGGTTAGGAGTCCTACCCTCCACTTT. Translated, it gives CASSLVRSPTLHF.

This sequence joins TRBV4-3 and TRBJ2-7; tentative D call: TRBD1 (5 bases). V lost 1 base to trimming and J lost 0 bases, with 13 bases between them. The CDR3 is 16 amino acids. Germline assignment: CDR1 LGHNA and CDR2 YSLEER. Here the CDR3 reads CASSQAWQGPSYEQYF. CDR3 sequence (DNA): TGCGCCAGCAGCCAAGCGTGGCAGGGTCCCTCCTACGAGCAGTACTTC.

The J gene is TRBJ2-2, the V gene TRBV19; TRBD2 might be the D (6 bases). The CDR3 totals 13 residues. CDR1 is LNHDA and CDR2 is SQIVND in the germline V gene (reference sequence). Trimming took off 10 bases at V and 1 base at J, with 10 bases between the two ends. CDR3 nucleotides: TGTGCCACGGGACTCCAGAACACCGGGGAGCTGTTTTTT. Translating it yields CATGLQNTGELFF.

J is TRBJ1-3 and V is TRBV29-1, with D uncertain. CDR3 length: 13 residues. CDR1 is SQVTM, CDR2 ANQGSEA, per germline. Trimming removed 6 bases from V and 0 bases from J, with 9 bases in between. The CDR3 loop is CSVPAPSGNTIYF. CDR3 DNA: TGCAGCGTCCCAGCCCCCTCTGGAAACACCATATATTTT.

V is TRBV27 and J is TRBJ2-3, with a weak D call TRBD2 (5 bases). V lost 8 bases and J 0 bases, leaving 15 bases between the germline ends. Germline values: CDR1 MNHEY, CDR2 SMNVEV (reference sequence). This CDR3 contains 15 residues. The DNA for the CDR3 is TGTGCCAGCCGAAACAGCGGACCAAGCACAGATACGCAGTATTTT. It encodes CASRNSGPSTDTQYF.